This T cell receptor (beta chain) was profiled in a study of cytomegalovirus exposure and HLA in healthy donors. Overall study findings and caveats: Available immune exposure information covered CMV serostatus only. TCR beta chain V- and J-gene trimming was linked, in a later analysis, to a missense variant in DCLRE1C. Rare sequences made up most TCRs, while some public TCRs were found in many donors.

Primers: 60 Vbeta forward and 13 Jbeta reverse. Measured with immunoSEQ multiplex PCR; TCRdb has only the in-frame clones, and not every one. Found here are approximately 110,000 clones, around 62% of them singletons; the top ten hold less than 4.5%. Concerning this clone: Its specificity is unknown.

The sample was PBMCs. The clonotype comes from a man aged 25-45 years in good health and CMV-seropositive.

Written as DNA, the CDR3 is TGTGCCAGCAGTGATACAGGAACCCCCCCCTACGAGCAGTACTTC. It translates to CASSDTGTPPYEQYF. The chain uses TRBV6-1 and TRBJ2-7; a weak D match, TRBD1 (5 bases). V was cut by 3 bases and J by 2 bases, with 14 bases left in between. Germline CDR1 reads MNHNS; CDR2 reads SASEGT. The CDR3 is 15 residues long.